A single TCR beta chain is shown here with its context. From the 5' RACE reads, TCRdb called clonotypes with MiXCR, one entry per CDR3 protein. The sample lists over 600,000 distinct CDR3 sequences, about 20% occurring once. The source of the sample is a study of identical twins. Germline CDR1 and CDR2: MNHEY and SVGAGI. The CDR3 spans 12 residues. V lost 0 bases and J 9 bases, leaving 5 bases between the germline ends. A further study also used this sample, focusing on T cells expressing NK-cell markers.

Sequencing used PBMCs. The chain employs TRBV6-5 and TRBJ2-2; no reliable D call. This TCR derives from a woman under 30 in good health. The CDR3 sequence is CASSYSSRELFF. CDR3 nucleotide sequence: TGTGCCAGCAGTTACTCTTCCAGGGAGCTGTTTTTT.